One and the same sample provided the 29 T cell receptor beta chains below, sequenced in a study of T cell responses to AZD1222 COVID-19 vaccine. Sequencing was performed with immunoSEQ multiplex PCR; in TCRdb, only in-frame clones are kept and a portion is missing. The sample includes around 180,000 clones, roughly 90% of them seen just once. The sequenced sample was peripheral blood, obtained on day 0 of AZD1222 vaccination. The receptors here all came from an adult in good health.

The V call is TRBV19, the J call TRBJ1-1; TRBD1 matches at 8 bases. This CDR3 region has 14 residues. CDR1 is LNHDA and CDR2 is SQIVND in the germline V gene (reference sequence). Trimming removed 4 bases from V and 9 bases from J; junction bases left unmatched: 10. The CDR3 region is CASSTHQDREKAFF. The CDR3 DNA is TGTGCCAGTAGTACCCACCAGGACAGGGAGAAAGCTTTCTTT.

The chain carries TRBV28 and TRBJ2-1; 8 positions agree with TRBD2. The germline gives CDR1 MDHEN, CDR2 SYDVKM. Trimming at V came to 7 bases and at J to 2 bases, leaving 7 bases not matched to a gene. The CDR3 runs 15 residues. CDR3 coding DNA: TGTGCCAGCACACTCCCGGGACTAGCCTACAATGAGCAGTTCTTC. Protein product: CASTLPGLAYNEQFF.

The chain is built from TRBV19 and TRBJ2-3, with D hard to call. The CDR3 consists of 15 residues. The ends were cut back, 8 bases at V and 6 bases at J, with 21 bases in the middle. Germline V lookup: CDR1 LNHDA, CDR2 SQIVND (reference sequence). The CDR3, as DNA: TGTGCCAGTCGTTTGAGACCCGGGTTTCACGATACGCAGTATTTT. Its protein product is CASRLRPGFHDTQYF.

This chain links TRBV3-1 (or the pseudogene TRBV3-2) with TRBJ1-1; D is unclear. V was pared by 0 bases and J by 11 bases, with 13 bases between. Germline CDR1 LGHDT, CDR2 YNNKEL (reference sequence). The CDR3 consists of 13 residues. Here the CDR3 DNA reads TGTGCCAGCAGCCAAGATAGAAGGGTTGCGGCTTTCTTT. Translation: CASSQDRRVAAFF.

The chain uses TRBV28 and TRBJ1-6; TRBD1 matches 8 bases. J was trimmed by 1 base and V by 7 bases; bases with no gene match: 6. The V gene's germline CDR1 is MDHEN and CDR2 SYDVKM. The CDR3 is 16 amino acids. The chain's CDR3 is CASTRTGLSYNSPLHF. The CDR3 DNA reads as TGTGCCAGCACCCGGACAGGGTTGTCCTATAATTCACCCCTCCACTTT.

The V and J genes are TRBV27 and TRBJ2-7; TRBD2 matches 10 bases. The CDR3 contains 15 residues. From germline, CDR1 is MNHEY and CDR2 SMNVEV (reference sequence). The trim removed 5 bases at V and 3 bases at J, leaving 7 bases unmatched. The chain's CDR3 is CASSLQAGGFYEQYF. CDR3 coding DNA: TGTGCCAGCAGTCTCCAAGCGGGAGGGTTCTACGAGCAGTACTTC.

V and J are TRBV4-1 and TRBJ2-7; weak D call: TRBD1 (5 bases). The V and J ends lost 4 bases and 2 bases respectively, with 15 bases between them. The V gene's germline CDR1 is MGHRA and CDR2 YSYEKL. The CDR3 runs 15 residues. CDR3 loop: CASSPPDKLTYEQYF. The CDR3 region has the DNA TGCGCCAGCAGCCCCCCGGACAAATTGACCTACGAGCAGTACTTC.

V usage is TRBV5-3 and J usage is TRBJ2-7; D might be TRBD2 (6 bases). TRBV5-3 is labeled an ORF, and its function is uncertain. The CDR3 runs 15 residues. Trimming left V 4 bases short and J 3 bases short, with 17 bases between. CDR3 DNA sequence: TGTGCCAGAAGCCCAAGGCGACTAGGACTCTACGAGCAGTACTTC. Encoded protein: CARSPRRLGLYEQYF.

This clone was counted once. DNA of the CDR3: TGTGCCAGCAGTTCCTCAGGGTACTCACCCCTCCACTTT. It encodes CASSSSGYSPLHF. The V and J genes are TRBV2 and TRBJ1-6, with D possibly matching TRBD1 (5 bases). The CDR3 totals 13 residues. The V gene's germline CDR1 is SNHLY and CDR2 FYNNEI. V was shortened by 5 bases and J by 10 bases, with 12 bases between the two germline ends.

V and J are TRBV5-4 and TRBJ2-1, with D unresolved. CDR1 and CDR2 (germline): SGHNT, YYREEE (reference sequence). V lost 1 base and J lost 3, with 8 bases in between. The CDR3 loop spans 14 amino acids. The CDR3 loop reads CASSLFEFYNEQFF. CDR3 DNA sequence: TGTGCCAGCAGCTTGTTCGAGTTCTACAATGAGCAGTTCTTC.

The genes are TRBV7-9 and TRBJ2-1; 7 bases align to TRBD2. Trimming cost V 6 bases and J 9 bases; bases outside gene matches: 11. This CDR3 contains 14 residues. The germline gives CDR1 SEHNR, CDR2 FQNEAQ (reference sequence). CDR3 in DNA: TGTGCCAGCAGAGCCGGGCGGGAGAGTGGTGAGCAGTTCTTC. It specifies CASRAGRESGEQFF.

This chain connects TRBV5-1 to TRBJ1-2, with TRBD1 matching 9 bases. The CDR3 has 17 amino acids. V shed 3 bases, J shed 2 bases, and the junction held 11 bases outside the gene matches. Germline assignment: CDR1 SGHRS and CDR2 YFSETQ. The CDR3, as DNA: TGCGCCAGCAGCTCAGGGTTGGGGACAGGGCGCAACTATGGCTACACCTTC. Its translation: CASSSGLGTGRNYGYTF.

CDR3 loop: CASSDDSYNEQFF. CDR3 sequence (DNA): TGTGCCAGCAGTGATGATTCCTACAATGAGCAGTTCTTC. The gene calls are TRBV2 and TRBJ2-1; D ambiguous. Germline V gene data show CDR1 as SNHLY and CDR2 as FYNNEI. Deletions cut 3 bases from V and 1 base from J, with 4 bases between. This CDR3 region has 13 residues.

This chain uses TRBV2 with TRBJ1-1; D remains unclear. CDR1 is SNHLY and CDR2 is FYNNEI in the germline V gene. The length of the CDR3 is 14 residues. Between the trimmed V and J ends, which lost 2 bases and 1 base, there was a span of 8 bases. CDR3 coding DNA: TGTGCCAGCAGTGAATGGGTAGGGAACACTGAAGCTTTCTTT. As protein: CASSEWVGNTEAFF. Complete variable domain (other parts from reference TRBV2 and TRBJ1-1): EPEVTQTPSHQVTQMGQEVILRCVPISNHLYFYWYRQILGQKVEFLVSFYNNEISEKSEIFDDQFSVERPDGSNFTLKIRSTKLEDSAMYFCASSEWVGNTEAFFGQGTRLTVV.

The J gene is TRBJ2-7, the V gene TRBV7-8, with D perhaps TRBD1 or TRBD2 (7 bases each). CDR1 SGHVS and CDR2 FQNEAQ come from the germline V gene. This CDR3 region has 15 residues. V dropped 6 bases and J dropped 3 bases, with 18 bases sitting between them. CDR3 DNA: TGTGCCAGCAGTTCCCGGGGGGCAGGGGGCTACGAGCAGTACTTC. It encodes CASSSRGAGGYEQYF.

V is TRBV7-9 and J is TRBJ2-3; D gene ambiguous. There are 16 residues in the CDR3. Looked up from germline, CDR1 is SEHNR and CDR2 is FQNEAQ (reference sequence). Trimming left V 4 bases short and J 6 bases short, with 20 bases between. The CDR3 region has the DNA TGTGCCAGCAGCTCGTACCAAACTGATGGGGTGGATACGCAGTATTTT. This gives the protein CASSSYQTDGVDTQYF.

This clone was picked up one time. The chain combines TRBV19 with TRBJ2-7, with D possibly being TRBD1 (5 bases). Germline CDR1 LNHDA, CDR2 SQIVND (reference sequence). The length of the CDR3 is 14 residues. V was cut by 1 base and J by 3 bases, with 10 bases left in between. The CDR3 reads CASSIGPGHYEQYF. DNA of the CDR3: TGTGCCAGTAGTATAGGCCCAGGACACTACGAGCAGTACTTC. Full variable domain (remainder filled in from reference TRBV19 and TRBJ2-7): DGGITQSPKYLFRKEGQNVTLSCEQNLNHDAMYWYRQDPGQGLRLIYYSQIVNDFQKGDIAEGYSVSREKKESFPLTVTSAQKNPTAFYLCASSIGPGHYEQYFGPGTRLTVT.

The chain's CDR3 is CASHQYNEQFF. CDR3 nucleotides: TGTGCCAGCCACCAGTACAATGAGCAGTTCTTC. The V gene is TRBV6-5, the J gene TRBJ2-1, with D uncertain. The CDR3 totals 11 residues. The germline V gene has CDR1 MNHEY and CDR2 SVGAGI. The V end was cut by 8 bases, the J end by 4 bases, with 6 bases between.

This clone has a single count. The rearrangement links TRBV6-5 to TRBJ2-7, with TRBD2 matching over 12 bases. CDR3 length: 15 amino acids. Losses at the gene ends were 2 bases for V and 2 bases for J; bases not matched to a gene: 1. From germline, CDR1 is MNHEY and CDR2 SVGAGI. The CDR3 DNA is TGTGCCAGCAGTTACGCTAGCGGGAGGGCCTACGAGCAGTACTTC. This codes for CASSYASGRAYEQYF.

The chain links TRBV18 to TRBJ2-2, with a tentative D call TRBD2 (5 bases). CDR1 and CDR2 (germline): KGHSH, LQKENI. The length of the CDR3 is 14 residues. Trimming shortened V by 4 bases and J by 2 bases, and 8 bases separated the two germline ends. The CDR3 nucleotides are TGTGCCAGCTCACGTAGCGCCAACACCGGGGAGCTGTTTTTT. It is translated as CASSRSANTGELFF.

This clone was seen only once. The chain has TRBV5-1 and TRBJ2-1; D might be TRBD1 (5 bases). Germline CDR1 and CDR2: SGHRS and YFSETQ. CDR3 length: 16 amino acids. V was clipped by 0 bases and J by 5 bases, with 15 bases between them. CDR3 DNA sequence: TGCGCCAGCAGCTTGGGTCGGGCACAGGACCACAATGAGCAGTTCTTC. Protein product: CASSLGRAQDHNEQFF.

This chain links TRBV6-5 with TRBJ1-3, with TRBD1 as a possible D gene (6 bases). Germline V gene data show CDR1 as MNHEY and CDR2 as SVGAGI. The V end lost 0 bases, the J end lost 4 bases, and 10 bases lay between the germline ends. The CDR3 sequence is 15 residues long. The CDR3: CASSYSQGFGNTIYF. In nucleotides, the CDR3 is TGTGCCAGCAGTTACTCTCAGGGGTTCGGAAACACCATATATTTT.

The chain has TRBV27 and TRBJ1-2; no firm D call. V was trimmed by 3 bases and J by 1 base, leaving 6 bases between them. This CDR3 region has 13 residues. Germline CDR1 MNHEY, CDR2 SMNVEV (reference sequence). CDR3 in DNA: TGTGCCAGCAGTTTCGGGATTAACTATGGCTACACCTTC. As protein: CASSFGINYGYTF.

The V and J genes are TRBV7-9 and TRBJ1-4; the match to TRBD1 covers 8 bases. CDR3 length: 14 residues. The V gene's germline CDR1 is SEHNR and CDR2 FQNEAQ (reference sequence). J lost 5 bases, V lost 5 bases, and 4 bases had no gene match. The CDR3 loop reads CASSGQGGNEKLFF. The CDR3 region has the DNA TGTGCCAGCAGCGGACAGGGTGGGAATGAAAAACTGTTTTTT.

This chain uses TRBV21-1 with TRBJ2-2. TRBV21-1 is listed as a pseudogene. The CDR3 totals 16 residues. The CDR3 loop is CASSKVGEVGTGELFF. For the CDR3, the DNA is TGTGCCAGCAGCAAAGTTGGGGAAGTGGGAACCGGGGAGCTGTTTTTT.

Only one count was recorded for this clone. The chain has TRBV7-6 and TRBJ1-3; a weak D match, TRBD1 (6 bases). The CDR3 runs 17 residues. From germline, CDR1 is SGHVS and CDR2 FNYEAQ. V lost 1 base and J 1 base, leaving 14 bases between the germline ends. CDR3: CASSLGVGGRSGNTIYF. CDR3 coding DNA: TGTGCCAGCAGCTTAGGTGTCGGGGGGCGGTCTGGAAACACCATATATTTT.

In its sample, this clone was seen a few times. The rearrangement uses TRBV30 and TRBJ1-4; no clear D. This CDR3 is 12 amino acids long. Trimming pared 0 bases from V and 6 bases from J, leaving 5 bases between. CDR1 is GTSNPN, CDR2 SVGIG, per germline (reference sequence). CDR3 loop: CAWSVQDEKLFF. Written as DNA, the CDR3 is TGTGCCTGGAGTGTCCAGGATGAAAAACTGTTTTTT.

The chain carries TRBV27 and TRBJ1-1, with 7 bases aligning to TRBD1. Looked up from germline, CDR1 is MNHEY and CDR2 is SMNVEV (reference sequence). After removal of 4 bases from V and 3 bases from J, the junction contained 5 bases not matched to a gene. The CDR3 loop spans 14 amino acids. The CDR3 here is CASSSRQGYTEAFF. The CDR3 nucleotides are TGTGCCAGCAGTTCTAGACAGGGATACACTGAAGCTTTCTTT.

The DNA of the CDR3 is TGTGCCAGCAGTGGCGGGACGCCCCTTGAGACCCAGTACTTC. It is translated as CASSGGTPLETQYF. The chain has TRBV2 and TRBJ2-5; D may be TRBD2 (6 bases). Germline lookup yields CDR1 SNHLY and CDR2 FYNNEI. The CDR3 is 14 amino acids. The germline V and J ends were trimmed by 4 bases and 5 bases, with 14 bases remaining between them.